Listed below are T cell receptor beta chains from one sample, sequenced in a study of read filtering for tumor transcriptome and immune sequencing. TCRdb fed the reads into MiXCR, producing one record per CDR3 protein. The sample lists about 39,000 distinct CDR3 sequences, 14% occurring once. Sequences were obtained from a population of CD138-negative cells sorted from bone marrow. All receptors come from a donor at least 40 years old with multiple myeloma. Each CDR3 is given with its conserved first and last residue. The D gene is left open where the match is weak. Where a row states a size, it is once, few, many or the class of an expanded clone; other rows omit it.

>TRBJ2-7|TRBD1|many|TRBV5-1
CASSDRGFYEQYF
TGCGCCAGCAGCGACAGGGGTTTCTACGAGCAGTACTTC
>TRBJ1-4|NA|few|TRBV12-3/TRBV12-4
CASTSRQGREKLFF
TGTGCCAGCACCTCAAGGCAGGGTCGTGAAAAACTGTTTTTT
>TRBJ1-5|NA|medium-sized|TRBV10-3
CAIREVGNQPQHF
TGTGCCATCAGAGAGGTGGGCAATCAGCCCCAGCATTTT
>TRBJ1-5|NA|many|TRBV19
CASSNLIDQPQHF
TGTGCCAGTAGTAACCTGATAGATCAGCCCCAGCATTTT
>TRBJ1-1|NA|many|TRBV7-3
CASSFHMNTEAFF
TGTGCCAGCAGCTTCCATATGAACACTGAAGCTTTCTTT
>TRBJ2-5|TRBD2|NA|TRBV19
CASTPSGTTRETQCF
TGTGCCAGTACCCCTAGCGGGACTACTCGTGAGACCCAGTGCTTC
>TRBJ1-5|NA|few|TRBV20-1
CSARAWAGGQPQHF
TGCAGTGCTAGGGCATGGGCCGGCGGTCAGCCCCAGCATTTT
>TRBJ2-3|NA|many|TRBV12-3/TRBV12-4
CASSLDRVRGDTQYF
TGTGCCAGCAGTTTAGACAGGGTCAGGGGAGATACGCAGTATTTT
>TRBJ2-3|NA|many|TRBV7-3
CASSQGSRTDTQYF
TGTGCCAGCAGCCAAGGAAGCCGCACAGATACGCAGTATTTT
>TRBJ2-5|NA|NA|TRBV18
CASSPPTAIQETQYF
TGTGCCAGCTCACCCCCGACAGCAATCCAAGAGACCCAGTACTTC
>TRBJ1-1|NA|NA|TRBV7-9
CASSVRPRGGGRITEAFF
TGTGCCAGCAGCGTCCGGCCGCGGGGCGGCGGAAGGATCACTGAAGCTTTCTTT
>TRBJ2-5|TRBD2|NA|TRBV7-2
CASSLRRGAGLETQYF
TGTGCCAGCAGCTTACGGCGGGGGGCGGGGTTGGAGACCCAGTACTTC
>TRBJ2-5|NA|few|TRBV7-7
CASSLAPADRQETQYF
TGTGCTAGCAGCTTAGCCCCTGCGGACCGCCAAGAGACCCAGTACTTC
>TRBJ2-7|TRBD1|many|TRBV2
CASSGRQGMGSYEQYF
TGTGCCAGCAGTGGAAGACAGGGAATGGGCTCCTACGAGCAGTACTTC
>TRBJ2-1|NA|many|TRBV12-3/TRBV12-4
CASSLGAGFQGEQFF
TGTGCCAGCAGTTTGGGGGCCGGGTTCCAGGGTGAGCAGTTCTTC
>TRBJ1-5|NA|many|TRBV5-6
CASSLTRKEPQHF
TGTGCCAGCAGCTTGACGCGTAAGGAGCCCCAGCATTTT
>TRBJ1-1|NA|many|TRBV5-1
CASSRGEYTEAFF
TGCGCCAGCTCCAGGGGTGAGTATACTGAAGCTTTCTTT
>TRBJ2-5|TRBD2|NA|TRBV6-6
CASSYPAGGGETQYF
TGTGCCAGCAGTTACCCAGCCGGGGGGGGGGAGACCCAGTACTTC